These T cell receptor beta chains were read from a single sample in a study of cytomegalovirus exposure and HLA in healthy donors. Assay: immunoSEQ multiplex PCR; the TCRdb copy retains only in-frame clones and omits some. This sample has roughly 150,000 clones, with approximately 75% found just once. Sequencing input: PBMCs. The receptor source for this set is a woman aged 18-30 years in good health and CMV-seronegative. Both conserved end residues are trimmed from each CDR3. Clone size appears in some rows only: once, few, many, or a class for an expanded clone.

clone size,V gene,J gene,CDR3 protein
.,TRBV7-9,TRBJ1-4,ASSFLPVAGQPNEKLF
.,TRBV7-9,TRBJ1-3,ASSLDSNSGNTIY
.,TRBV4-1,TRBJ2-7,ASSQESPGDEQY
.,TRBV5-1,TRBJ1-4,ASSLGQESGKLF
.,TRBV5-1,TRBJ1-1,ASSLADRGALREAF
few,TRBV6-5,TRBJ1-2,ASSKDRATYGYT
few,TRBV5-8,TRBJ1-1,ASSLVTGGAAEAF
.,TRBV19,TRBJ1-6,ASRSGSGGNSPLH
.,TRBV5-1,TRBJ1-5,ASSLAGGSNQPQH
.,TRBV18,TRBJ1-1,ASSPPLGSTEAF
once,TRBV29-1,TRBJ2-1,SVERFRDNEQF
.,TRBV28,TRBJ1-5,ASSFRGTQLMYNQPQH
.,TRBV25-1,TRBJ2-6,ASSSTRGDSGANVLT
.,TRBV6-1,.,ASSEARSWGEQY
.,TRBV6-5,TRBJ2-3,ASSRSVFSTDTQY
.,TRBV7-9,TRBJ2-1,SSSLAVGLAPRVQF
.,TRBV7-8,TRBJ1-5,ASSLGTGQNQPQH
.,TRBV30,TRBJ1-1,AWTGLNTEAF
.,TRBV19,TRBJ2-3,ASSALIHSGRTDTQY
.,TRBV19,TRBJ1-2,ASTPDRGVAGYT
.,TRBV7-9,TRBJ2-6,ASSFQGSGANVLT
.,TRBV10-2,TRBJ2-1,ASETGHGSYNEQF
.,TRBV19,TRBJ2-3,ATRQGGTDTQY
.,TRBV21-1,TRBJ1-2,ASSIPGRGHYGYT
.,TRBV14,TRBJ1-1,ASSLTAMATEAF
.,TRBV11-2,TRBJ2-7,ASRQPGQGDYEQY
.,TRBV6-5,TRBJ2-7,ASSEADPQEQY
.,TRBV7-6,TRBJ1-2,ASSFDSNYGYT
few,TRBV28,TRBJ1-1,ASRFWTEAF
.,TRBV2,TRBJ2-1,ASCRNRATNEQF
.,TRBV7-9,TRBJ2-1,SSSAYINEQF
.,TRBV7-7,TRBJ2-2,ASSLVHRGGANTGELF
.,TRBV7-9,TRBJ2-7,ASSFTPYEQY
.,TRBV7-9,TRBJ2-1,ASSLQGYSYNEQF
once,TRBV7-2,TRBJ1-1,ASTHRQGRNTEAF
.,TRBV6-6,TRBJ1-1,ASSPGVGRTEAF
.,TRBV2,TRBJ2-2,ASRFGTSGGAFTGELF
.,TRBV5-4,TRBJ2-5,ASSSGLAVTGETQY
.,TRBV5-4,TRBJ2-5,ASGDSNQETQY
few,TRBV18,TRBJ2-7,ASSPGVYEQY
once,TRBV5-4,TRBJ1-2,ASSLGGATYGYT
few,TRBV7-2,TRBJ2-7,ASSVGIQHPPES
few,TRBV18,TRBJ1-1,ASSTTGLNTEAF
.,TRBV29-1,TRBJ2-1,SVDSGDSYNEQF
few,TRBV19,TRBJ2-3,ASSKRPGQRMITDTQY
.,TRBV5-4,TRBJ2-7,ASSLGGGRDLYEQY
.,TRBV6-5,TRBJ1-1,ASSYSYGQNTEAF
.,TRBV27,TRBJ2-1,ASSRDRVIYNEQF
.,TRBV5-1,TRBJ2-3,ASSAGLAGGSADTQY
once,TRBV9,TRBJ1-4,ASSVGGLHNEKLF
.,TRBV21-1,TRBJ2-1,ARSNSLKGQGLGNEQF
.,TRBV11-1,TRBJ2-2,ASSPGLVIMGTGELF
.,TRBV5-4,TRBJ2-5,ASSFRETQY
.,TRBV10-1,TRBJ1-2,ASSESRQGGGYT
.,TRBV7-9,TRBJ1-2,ASSLALNYGYT
.,TRBV5-1,TRBJ2-2,ASSLPPSNTGELF